The clone carrying this T cell receptor (beta chain) has a count of ten or more. Its antigen is undetermined. The germline V gene encodes CDR1 LNHNV and CDR2 YYDKDF (reference sequence). The CDR3 has 16 residues. Unmatched junction bases numbered 9, after V lost 5 bases and J lost 4 bases. These data are taken from a study of CD8+CD57+ T cells in acquired aplastic anemia. Whole-study context: Roughly 3.2 ug was the average amount of DNA from sorted CD4+ and CD8+ cells. Study-level findings and limits: Found in both controls and patients were around 29 CD8+ CDR3 sequences. CD8+ Simpson's diversity showed no significant patient-control difference.

The use of genomic DNA as template underpinned the TCR beta VDJ and CDR3 profiling. Each CDR3 protein is one row after TCRdb ran MiXCR on the reads. The top ten clones hold around 42% of a sample with approximately 190,000 distinct CDR3 sequences, around 65% of them seen once. Sequenced sample: sorted CD4+, CD8+, or CD8+CD57+ T cells (not recorded which) from PBMCs. The rearrangement uses TRBV15 and TRBJ2-5; TRBD1 aligns across 11 bases. The source is a human donor with severe aplastic anemia or a healthy control (not recorded which). Here the CDR3 DNA reads TGTGCCACCAGCCCCGGGACAGGGGGGATCGGAGAGACCCAGTACTTC. It is translated as CATSPGTGGIGETQYF. Full variable domain (rest looked up from reference TRBV15 and TRBJ2-5): DAMVIQNPRYQVTQFGKPVTLSCSQTLNHNVMYWYQQKSSQAPKLLFHYYDKDFNNEADTPDNFQSRRPNTSFCFLDIRSPGLGDTAMYLCATSPGTGGIGETQYFGPGTRLLVL.